The 32 T cell receptor beta chains below come from one sample, sequenced in a study of regulatory T cells in long-lasting Graves disease. Described time point: newly diagnosed GD, antithyroid drugs for less than 3 months. Generation of the TCR library employed RNA extracted from PBMCs. HTBI primers from iRepertoire and Arm-PCR of CDR3 regions yielded the TCR beta libraries. TCRdb reprocessed the multiplex PCR reads via MiXCR and lists one record per CDR3 protein. The profile shows 420,000 or so distinct CDR3 sequences, roughly 15% of them singletons. These same data were also listed under a study on T cells in Graves' hyperthyroidism and ophthalmopathy.

Sequences were derived from peripheral blood mononuclear cells (PBMCs), sampled at new diagnosis, from a patient treated with antithyroid drugs. These receptors were obtained from a woman under 30 with Graves disease.

This clonotype was counted at least ten times. J is TRBJ2-7 and V is TRBV13; TRBD1 matches 7 bases. The CDR3 consists of 17 residues. V trimming: 4 bases; J trimming: 2 bases; junction bases outside the gene matches: 14. In germline, CDR1 is PRHDT, CDR2 FYEKMQ (reference sequence). The CDR3 coding sequence is TGTGCCAGCAGCTCCCAAGTCCGACGGGACAGTACCTACGAGCAGTACTTC. Translated, it gives CASSSQVRRDSTYEQYF.

Only a few counts were recorded for this clonotype. This chain links TRBV6-2 or TRBV6-3 with TRBJ2-4; TRBD1 matches 7 bases. Germline trimming cut 3 bases from V and 3 bases from J; bases unmatched to any gene: 5. Germline loops: CDR1 MNHEY, CDR2 SVGEGT. The CDR3 totals 15 residues. The CDR3 region is CASSYRDRVKNIQYF. CDR3 sequence (DNA): TGTGCCAGCAGTTATCGCGACAGGGTCAAAAACATTCAGTACTTC.

This clonotype has at least ten counts. The chain couples TRBV29-1 to TRBJ2-1; D gene unclear. Germline CDR1 reads SQVTM; CDR2 reads ANQGSEA. Trimming removed 8 bases at V and 0 bases at J, with 11 bases between. The CDR3 loop spans 13 amino acids. The CDR3 DNA follows: TGCAGCCCTCAGACTCTCTCCTACAATGAGCAGTTCTTC. Amino acid sequence: CSPQTLSYNEQFF.

The rearrangement links TRBV6-1 to TRBJ2-7; D may match TRBD1 or TRBD2 (5 bases each). V was shortened by 5 bases and J by 4 bases, with 12 bases between the two germline ends. From germline, CDR1 is MNHNS and CDR2 SASEGT. The CDR3 covers 13 residues. The CDR3 loop is CASSKTAEYEQYF. The CDR3 nucleotides read TGTGCCAGCAGTAAGACAGCGGAATACGAGCAGTACTTC.

The chain couples TRBV27 to TRBJ1-2; 7 nucleotides align to TRBD1. Germline V gene lookup returns CDR1 MNHEY and CDR2 SMNVEV (reference sequence). Trimming cost V 3 bases and J 6 bases; bases outside gene matches: 16. The CDR3 is made up of 17 amino acids. CDR3 bases: TGTGCCAGCAGTTTTATCGGGACAGCCCGCACCATCGATGGCTACACCTTC. Translated: CASSFIGTARTIDGYTF.

This clonotype was counted ten times or more. J is TRBJ1-4 and V is TRBV7-9; D is uncertain. CDR1 and CDR2 (germline): SEHNR, FQNEAQ (reference sequence). There are 12 residues in the CDR3. Trimming left V 1 base short and J 12 bases short, with 9 bases between. Written as DNA, the CDR3 is TGTGCCAGCAGCTTAGAGAGGAAGGAACTGTTTTTT. Its protein is CASSLERKELFF.

V and J are TRBV4-1 and TRBJ2-2; D may be TRBD1 (6 bases). There are 17 residues in the CDR3. Germline lookup yields CDR1 MGHRA and CDR2 YSYEKL. V shed 1 base and J shed 4 bases, with 16 bases lying between them. This chain's CDR3 is CASSQAPPPGATGELFF. The CDR3 DNA reads as TGCGCCAGCAGCCAAGCCCCCCCGCCAGGGGCCACCGGGGAGCTGTTTTTT.

The chain has TRBV24-1 and TRBJ2-1; TRBD2 aligns across 9 bases. Germline V gene data show CDR1 as KGHDR and CDR2 as SFDVKD. Germline trimming cut 5 bases from V and 7 bases from J; bases unmatched to any gene: 8. The CDR3 sequence is 15 residues long. CDR3: CATSAAGTSKNEQFF. In DNA, the CDR3 is TGTGCCACCAGTGCCGCCGGGACTAGCAAAAATGAGCAGTTCTTC.

This clonotype was seen repeatedly, ten times or more. The V and J genes are TRBV12-3 or TRBV12-4 and TRBJ2-1, with 7 bases fitting TRBD1. The CDR3 spans 16 residues. V was pared by 5 bases and J by 2 bases, with 9 bases of the junction left unmatched. The CDR3 loop reads CASSPRGRTPYNEQFF. The CDR3 DNA reads TGTGCCAGCAGTCCGAGGGGGCGGACGCCCTACAATGAGCAGTTCTTC.

This clonotype has a count of ten or more. The genes are TRBV5-1 and TRBJ2-2, with D possibly TRBD1 on 6 matching bases. Trimming removed 0 bases from V and 7 bases from J, with 10 bases in between. Germline V gene data show CDR1 as SGHRS and CDR2 as YFSETQ. The CDR3 extends over 14 amino acids. The CDR3 region is CASSLGQGFGELFF. CDR3 in DNA: TGCGCCAGCAGCTTGGGGCAGGGGTTCGGGGAGCTGTTTTTT.

This clonotype came up a few times. V is TRBV20-1 and J is TRBJ2-1; tentative D call: TRBD2 (5 bases). Per the germline V gene, CDR1 is DFQATT and CDR2 is SNEGSKA (reference sequence). V was trimmed by 1 base and J by 0 bases, leaving 7 bases between them. The CDR3 runs to 14 residues. CDR3 residues: CSARVASSYNEQFF. Here the CDR3 DNA reads TGCAGTGCTAGAGTAGCGAGCTCCTACAATGAGCAGTTCTTC.

DNA for the CDR3: TGCGCCAGCAGCTTGGCCCCGGGAAACACCGGGGAGCTGTTTTTT. This translates into CASSLAPGNTGELFF. This chain links TRBV5-1 with TRBJ2-2; TRBD2 might be the D (5 bases). Germline V gene data show CDR1 as SGHRS and CDR2 as YFSETQ. Trimming left V 0 bases short and J 2 bases short, with 8 bases between. This CDR3 contains 15 residues.

This chain connects TRBV10-3 to TRBJ2-5; 8 positions agree with TRBD2. Trimming took 0 bases from V and 5 from J; bases not matched to a gene: 8. Germline loops: CDR1 ENHRY, CDR2 SYGVKD. This CDR3 has 16 residues. CDR3 bases: TGTGCCATCAGTGAGTCGAGACCAGCGGGAGCTGAGACCCAGTACTTC. Translated: CAISESRPAGAETQYF.

In this sample, this clonotype turned up once. The rearrangement joins TRBV28 to TRBJ2-3; tentatively, D is TRBD1 or TRBD2 (8 bases each). Trimming pared 1 base from V and 3 bases from J, leaving 23 bases between. This CDR3 is 19 amino acids long. The V gene's germline CDR1 is MDHEN and CDR2 SYDVKM. This CDR3 is CASSLSAGGQGGTTDTQYF. As DNA, the CDR3 is TGTGCCAGCAGTTTATCTGCGGGAGGACAGGGCGGCACTACAGATACGCAGTATTTT. The full variable domain, with the rest looked up from reference TRBV28 and TRBJ2-3, is DVKVTQSSRYLVKRTGEKVFLECVQDMDHENMFWYRQDPGLGLRLIYFSYDVKMKEKGDIPEGYSVSREKKERFSLILESASTNQTSMYLCASSLSAGGQGGTTDTQYFGPGTRLTVL.

V is TRBV19 and J is TRBJ2-1, with D possibly being TRBD1 or TRBD2 (6 bases each). Trimming removed 6 bases at V and 6 bases at J, with 15 bases between. The CDR3 extends over 14 amino acids. CDR1 and CDR2 (germline): LNHDA, SQIVND (reference sequence). CDR3 nucleotide sequence: TGTGCCAGTAGCGGGGGCAATAGCGGCAATGAGCAGTTCTTC. The encoded protein is CASSGGNSGNEQFF.

Regarding this clonotype: A read error may explain this, as a much larger clone is one base away. The chain links TRBV18 to TRBJ1-1, with D hard to call. CDR3 length: 15 residues. CDR1 is KGHSH, CDR2 LQKENI, per germline. The CDR3 region has the DNA TGTGCCAGCTCACCCCTTCCGGCCACGAACACTGACGCTTTCTTT. This encodes CASSPLPATNTDAFF.

This clonotype was counted ten times or more. The chain carries TRBV28 and TRBJ2-2; no clear D. V was pared by 7 bases and J by 4 bases, with 10 bases between. The germline gives CDR1 MDHEN, CDR2 SYDVKM. This CDR3 has 13 amino acids. The CDR3 loop is CASIRSLTGELFF. The CDR3 DNA is TGTGCCAGCATCCGCAGCCTCACCGGGGAGCTGTTTTTT.

This clonotype was observed a handful of times. V and J are TRBV28 and TRBJ2-7; TRBD2 is a possible D gene (5 bases). V lost 3 bases and J lost 5, with 17 bases in between. Germline values: CDR1 MDHEN, CDR2 SYDVKM. The CDR3 has 15 residues. The CDR3 sequence: CASSLYTTVGDEQYF. The CDR3, as DNA: TGTGCCAGCAGTTTGTATACAACGGTCGGGGACGAGCAGTACTTC. The full variable domain, completed using reference TRBV28 and TRBJ2-7, is DVKVTQSSRYLVKRTGEKVFLECVQDMDHENMFWYRQDPGLGLRLIYFSYDVKMKEKGDIPEGYSVSREKKERFSLILESASTNQTSMYLCASSLYTTVGDEQYFGPGTRLTVT.

The V gene is TRBV24-1, the J gene TRBJ2-5; D unresolved. V was cut by 1 base and J by 6 bases, with 8 bases left in between. The CDR3 length is 13 residues. Germline CDR1 reads KGHDR; CDR2 reads SFDVKD. CDR3: CATSDFIVQTQYF. As DNA, the CDR3 is TGTGCCACCAGTGATTTTATTGTACAGACCCAGTACTTC.

This chain joins TRBV19 and TRBJ1-1; TRBD1 matches at 11 bases. With 3 bases clipped from V and 0 bases from J, the junction kept 3 bases outside the gene matches. The V gene's germline CDR1 is LNHDA and CDR2 SQIVND (reference sequence). The CDR3 covers 16 residues. The CDR3, as DNA: TGTGCCAGTAGTATCGGGGACAGGGGGATGAACACTGAAGCTTTCTTT. It encodes CASSIGDRGMNTEAFF.

At least ten counts were recorded for this clonotype. V usage is TRBV20-1 and J usage is TRBJ2-1; 11 positions agree with TRBD2. The CDR3 is 17 amino acids. CDR1 is DFQATT, CDR2 SNEGSKA, per germline (reference sequence). The ends lost 1 base at V and 0 bases at J; junction bases unmatched: 5. This CDR3 is CSARGPSGRNSYNEQFF. The DNA for the CDR3 is TGCAGTGCTAGAGGCCCTAGCGGGAGGAACTCCTACAATGAGCAGTTCTTC.

This chain joins TRBV20-1 and TRBJ2-7; D assignment may be TRBD1 or TRBD2 (5 bases each). This CDR3 has 15 amino acids. Per the germline V gene, CDR1 is DFQATT and CDR2 is SNEGSKA (reference sequence). With 6 bases removed from V and 0 bases from J, the gap between germline ends came to 18 bases. This CDR3 is CSARDGWASSYEQYF. The CDR3 DNA reads as TGCAGTGCCCGGGACGGGTGGGCCAGCTCCTACGAGCAGTACTTC.

This clonotype came up once. The V gene is TRBV4-1, the J gene TRBJ1-4; no clear D. V dropped 4 bases and J dropped 0 bases, with 12 bases sitting between them. The CDR3 is 16 amino acids. In germline, CDR1 is MGHRA, CDR2 YSYEKL. CDR3 amino acids: CASSPSSGTTNEKLFF. Written as DNA, the CDR3 is TGCGCCAGCAGCCCCTCGTCCGGGACAACTAATGAAAAACTGTTTTTT.

This clonotype was observed at least ten times. This sequence joins TRBV11-2 and TRBJ1-1; D remains ambiguous. The V and J ends lost 5 bases and 11 bases respectively, with 18 bases between them. The CDR3 has 13 amino acids. Germline values: CDR1 SGHAT, CDR2 FQNNGV. CDR3: CASSPFQRQWAFF. The CDR3 nucleotides are TGTGCCAGCAGCCCATTTCAGCGCCAGTGGGCTTTCTTT.

A few counts support this clonotype. This chain uses TRBV6-9 with TRBJ2-3; 10 positions match TRBD1. CDR3 length: 15 amino acids. The germline V gene encodes CDR1 MNHGY and CDR2 SVAAGI. V shed 4 bases, J shed 6 bases, and the junction held 7 bases outside the gene matches. The CDR3 loop is CASSSRQGAWDTQYF. Here the CDR3 DNA reads TGTGCCAGCAGTTCACGACAGGGGGCTTGGGATACGCAGTATTTT.

Ten or more counts support this clonotype. V and J are TRBV2 and TRBJ2-7; D gene ambiguous. This CDR3 is 13 amino acids long. CDR1 SNHLY and CDR2 FYNNEI come from the germline V gene. The V end lost 1 base, the J end lost 7 bases, and 11 bases lay between the germline ends. CDR3 nucleotides: TGTGCCAGCAGTGAAGTAACCTCCGCGGAGCAGTACTTC. Translated, it gives CASSEVTSAEQYF.

This clonotype was seen only a few times. V and J are TRBV12-3 or TRBV12-4 and TRBJ2-3; D not certain. Trimming took off 2 bases at V and 10 bases at J, with 16 bases between the two ends. This CDR3 comprises 14 residues. The DNA for the CDR3 is TGTGCCAGCAGTTTATTGAGTGTCGCAAATGCGCAGTATTTT. Translated: CASSLLSVANAQYF.

This clonotype was seen ten or more times. The chain has TRBV7-2 and TRBJ2-3; D is possibly TRBD2 (6 bases). From germline, CDR1 is SGHTA and CDR2 FQGNSA. Trimming stripped 6 bases from V and 3 bases from J, with 16 bases between. The CDR3 runs to 15 residues. The DNA of the CDR3 is TGTGCCAGCAGTCCAAACGGGAGAGGGACAGATACGCAGTATTTT. This gives the protein CASSPNGRGTDTQYF.

In its sample, this clonotype was seen many times. The chain carries TRBV7-9 and TRBJ2-7; 7 bases are shared with TRBD2. V lost 5 bases, J lost 3 bases, and 7 bases stayed unmatched. The CDR3 contains 14 residues. Germline V gene data show CDR1 as SEHNR and CDR2 as FQNEAQ (reference sequence). This CDR3 reads CASSPMGGDYEQYF. CDR3 nucleotide sequence: TGTGCCAGCAGCCCCATGGGAGGGGACTACGAGCAGTACTTC. Filled out from reference TRBV7-9 and TRBJ2-7, the complete variable domain reads DTGVSQNPRHKITKRGQNVTFRCDPISEHNRLYWYRQTLGQGPEFLTYFQNEAQLEKSRLLSDRFSAERPKGSFSTLEIQRTEQGDSAMYLCASSPMGGDYEQYFGPGTRLTVT.

The chain joins TRBV9 to TRBJ1-4; 7 positions match TRBD1. The CDR3 is made up of 16 amino acids. With 0 bases clipped from V and 3 bases from J, the junction kept 5 bases outside the gene matches. Germline values: CDR1 SGDLS, CDR2 YYNGEE. In DNA, the CDR3 is TGTGCCAGCAGCGTAGCTCAGGGGGGAGCTAATGAAAAACTGTTTTTT. Protein product: CASSVAQGGANEKLFF.

The rearrangement links TRBV4-3 to TRBJ1-1; the D is unclear. The CDR3 is made up of 14 amino acids. Germline V CDR1 and CDR2: LGHNA, YSLEER. V lost 0 bases and J 3 bases, leaving 8 bases between the germline ends. For the CDR3, the DNA is TGCGCCAGCAGCCAAGATGCCCAGGACACTGAAGCTTTCTTT. Its translation: CASSQDAQDTEAFF.

This clonotype was observed at least ten times. The chain links TRBV7-8 to TRBJ2-7, with TRBD1 as a possible D gene (6 bases). Trimming removed 8 bases at V and 3 bases at J, with 17 bases between. Germline V gene lookup returns CDR1 SGHVS and CDR2 FQNEAQ. The CDR3 runs to 14 residues. The CDR3 protein is CASLPGTNNYEQYF. In DNA, the CDR3 is TGTGCCAGCCTACCCGGGACAAATAACTACGAGCAGTACTTC.